Listed below are T cell receptor beta chains from one sample, sequenced in a study of blood T cells in healthy people across ages. In TCRdb, the 5' RACE reads were re-called with MiXCR into one record per CDR3 protein. This table holds around 1,700,000 distinct CDR3 sequences, 28% found once. Input material: blood. All receptors come from a woman in her twenties or thirties in good health. Both conserved end residues are part of each CDR3.

v_call: TRBV4-1; j_call: TRBJ2-7; cdr3_aa: CASSLQGGPYEQYF
v_call: TRBV12-3/TRBV12-4; j_call: TRBJ1-5; cdr3_aa: CASSDTFNQPQHF
v_call: TRBV7-2; j_call: TRBJ2-3; cdr3_aa: CASSLMRPGHRTDTQYF
v_call: TRBV7-3; j_call: TRBJ2-1; cdr3_aa: CASSPTSADEQFF
v_call: TRBV5-1; j_call: TRBJ1-2; cdr3_aa: CASSLDGLDGYTF
v_call: TRBV20-1; j_call: TRBJ1-2; cdr3_aa: CSARVRGGEGYTF
v_call: TRBV5-1; j_call: TRBJ2-3; cdr3_aa: CASNEGGLTDTQYF
v_call: TRBV10-3; j_call: TRBJ2-7; cdr3_aa: CAISGGDSYEQYF
v_call: TRBV12-3/TRBV12-4; j_call: TRBJ1-6; cdr3_aa: CASSWGETLYNSPPHF
v_call: TRBV6-6; j_call: TRBJ1-2; cdr3_aa: CASSYSGLGGYTF
v_call: TRBV24-1; j_call: TRBJ2-3; cdr3_aa: CATRGPGDTQYF
v_call: TRBV29-1; j_call: TRBJ1-2; cdr3_aa: CSVRDSYGYTF
v_call: TRBV20-1; j_call: TRBJ2-3; cdr3_aa: CSATTSGSVDTQYF
v_call: TRBV12-3/TRBV12-4; j_call: TRBJ2-3; cdr3_aa: CASSSRPGKPDTQYF
v_call: TRBV5-1; j_call: TRBJ2-7; cdr3_aa: CASSPSGTVPYEQYF
v_call: TRBV7-6; j_call: TRBJ1-2; cdr3_aa: CASSLASGQPLGGYTF
v_call: TRBV10-2; j_call: TRBJ2-3; cdr3_aa: CASWGTRDTQYF
v_call: TRBV20-1; j_call: TRBJ1-4; cdr3_aa: CSARDRGQGGF
v_call: TRBV29-1; j_call: TRBJ2-7; cdr3_aa: CSGSDRDGHEQYF
v_call: TRBV3-1; j_call: TRBJ2-7; cdr3_aa: CASSQGQPGSYEQYF
v_call: TRBV6-1; j_call: TRBJ1-5; cdr3_aa: CASSEADYQPQHF
v_call: TRBV28; j_call: TRBJ2-5; cdr3_aa: CASSPTGTDQETQYF
v_call: TRBV10-3; j_call: TRBJ2-7; cdr3_aa: CAIRRDSYEQYF
v_call: TRBV7-2; j_call: TRBJ2-2; cdr3_aa: CASSGEPGAGELFF
v_call: TRBV6-5; j_call: TRBJ2-1; cdr3_aa: CASSYTRPTGSLTNYEQFF
v_call: TRBV10-3; j_call: TRBJ2-4; cdr3_aa: CAIHLMGHDIQYF
v_call: TRBV28; j_call: TRBJ1-6; cdr3_aa: CASSPITPRPFHF
v_call: TRBV19; j_call: TRBJ2-6; cdr3_aa: CASSMGVGANVLTF
v_call: TRBV27; j_call: TRBJ1-2; cdr3_aa: CASSFRDLMGQNYTF
v_call: TRBV7-8; j_call: TRBJ2-3; cdr3_aa: CASSSLGLAPYTDTQYF
v_call: TRBV4-1; j_call: TRBJ1-2; cdr3_aa: CASSQEQGRGYGYTF
v_call: TRBV6-1; j_call: TRBJ2-4; cdr3_aa: CASSDGTAGDIQYF
v_call: TRBV7-9; j_call: TRBJ2-1; cdr3_aa: CASSLQGAAMIRMDEQFF
v_call: TRBV7-9; j_call: TRBJ1-2; cdr3_aa: CASSLAGGGHESGYTF
v_call: TRBV5-1; j_call: TRBJ2-7; cdr3_aa: CASSALGSGSYEQYF
v_call: TRBV4-1; j_call: TRBJ2-7; cdr3_aa: CASSHRTGDKNYEQYF
v_call: TRBV20-1; j_call: TRBJ2-1; cdr3_aa: CSVRGKDYNEQFF
v_call: TRBV12-3/TRBV12-4; j_call: TRBJ2-7; cdr3_aa: CASSLGQPPYEQYF
v_call: TRBV7-2; j_call: TRBJ2-3; cdr3_aa: CASWIAGRADTQYF
v_call: TRBV4-1; j_call: TRBJ1-4; cdr3_aa: CASSQDSIEKLFF
v_call: TRBV20-1; j_call: TRBJ2-1; cdr3_aa: CSALESYEQFF
v_call: TRBV10-3; j_call: TRBJ2-3; cdr3_aa: CAISESTSGLDTQYF
v_call: TRBV12-3/TRBV12-4; j_call: TRBJ1-3; cdr3_aa: CASSRQGSGSGNTIYF
v_call: TRBV6-2/TRBV6-3; j_call: TRBJ1-1; cdr3_aa: CASSYHQGLITEAFF
v_call: TRBV4-1; j_call: TRBJ2-7; cdr3_aa: CASSQVPSGASYEQYF
v_call: TRBV2; j_call: -; cdr3_aa: CASSRDQLSGEQYF
v_call: TRBV5-1; j_call: TRBJ2-7; cdr3_aa: CASTPGTSNYEQYF
v_call: TRBV7-9; j_call: TRBJ2-7; cdr3_aa: CASSFMDEQYF
v_call: TRBV5-1; j_call: TRBJ2-3; cdr3_aa: CASSLDAGASGGTDTQYF
v_call: TRBV7-2; j_call: TRBJ2-5; cdr3_aa: CASSFDRGGETQYF
v_call: TRBV10-2; j_call: TRBJ2-5; cdr3_aa: CASSTQGWGETQYF
v_call: TRBV18; j_call: TRBJ2-3; cdr3_aa: CTSSSGLLGSTDTQYF
v_call: TRBV5-1; j_call: TRBJ1-1; cdr3_aa: CASSSWGAANTEAFF
v_call: TRBV20-1; j_call: TRBJ2-7; cdr3_aa: CSAHMTLAGGPRPNYEQYF
v_call: TRBV20-1; j_call: TRBJ1-1; cdr3_aa: CSARDLALTEAFF
v_call: TRBV20-1; j_call: TRBJ2-1; cdr3_aa: CSARDPSRGEQFF
v_call: TRBV20-1; j_call: TRBJ2-5; cdr3_aa: CSASSGAQETQYF
v_call: TRBV27; j_call: TRBJ2-1; cdr3_aa: CASRGGAGSSYNEQFF
v_call: TRBV4-3; j_call: TRBJ2-5; cdr3_aa: CASSQEWDEREYRYF
v_call: TRBV12-3/TRBV12-4; j_call: -; cdr3_aa: CASRNTKYEQYF